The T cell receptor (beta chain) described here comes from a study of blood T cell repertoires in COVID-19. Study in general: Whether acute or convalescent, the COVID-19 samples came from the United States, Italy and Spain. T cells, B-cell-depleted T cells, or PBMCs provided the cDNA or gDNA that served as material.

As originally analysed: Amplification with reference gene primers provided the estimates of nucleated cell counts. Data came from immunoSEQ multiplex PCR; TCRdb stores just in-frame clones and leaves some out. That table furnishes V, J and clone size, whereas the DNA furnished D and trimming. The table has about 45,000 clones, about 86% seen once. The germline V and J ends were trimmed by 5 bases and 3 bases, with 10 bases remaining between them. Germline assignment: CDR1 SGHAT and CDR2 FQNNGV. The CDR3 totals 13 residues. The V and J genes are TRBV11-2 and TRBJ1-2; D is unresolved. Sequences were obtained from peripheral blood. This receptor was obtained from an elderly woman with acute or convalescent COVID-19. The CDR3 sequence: CASSPSGDYGYTF. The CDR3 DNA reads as TGTGCCAGCAGCCCCTCAGGCGACTATGGCTACACCTTC. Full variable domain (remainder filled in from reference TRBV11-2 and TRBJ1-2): EAGVAQSPRYKIIEKRQSVAFWCNPISGHATLYWYQQILGQGPKLLIQFQNNGVVDDSQLPKDRFSAERLKGVDSTLKIQPAKLEDSAVYLCASSPSGDYGYTFGSGTRLTVV.